Listed below are T cell receptor beta chains from one sample, sequenced in a study of shared T cell receptors in the human thymus. Profiled with immunoSEQ multiplex PCR; TCRdb holds only in-frame clones, not every one. This table holds 700,000 to 750,000 clones, approximately 85% found once. Separately, the same data were catalogued under a study of human thymus T cells.

Source material: thymocytes. These receptors were taken from a girl under three years old with a congenital heart defect. Each CDR3 is given with its conserved first and last residue. The D gene is left open where the match is weak. Clone size is given for some rows only: seen once, a few or many times, or a class if the clone is expanded.

>NA|TRBV4-2|NA|TRBJ2-6
TGTGCCAGCAGCTTTCAGGGTGCTGGGGCCAACGTCCTGACTTTC
CASSFQGAGANVLTF
>NA|TRBV5-1|NA|TRBJ2-1
TGCGCCAGCAAGGAGGGACAGCCAGGGAATGAGCAGTTCTTC
CASKEGQPGNEQFF
>NA|TRBV11-2|NA|TRBJ1-2
TGTGCCAGCAGCTTAGGAGGTCAGATGGGTGGCTACACCTTC
CASSLGGQMGGYTF
>NA|TRBV5-4|NA|TRBJ2-1
TGTGCCAGCAGCCCAAAAGTGGCGGTTGCCGCCTACAATGAGCAGTTCTTC
CASSPKVAVAAYNEQFF
>NA|TRBV5-1|TRBD1|TRBJ1-2
TGCGCCAGCAGCCCCCCCGTGATAGACAGGGGAGCTCGGAGCTATGGCTACACCTTC
CASSPPVIDRGARSYGYTF
>NA|TRBV5-6|NA|TRBJ2-3
TGTGCCAGCAGCTTTGGCGGGCAGAAAATCCGCTATGAGTCAGATACGCAGTATTTT
CASSFGGQKIRYESDTQYF
>NA|TRBV15|TRBD1|TRBJ1-2
TGTGCCACCAGCACGGAGGCCAGGGGGCGGGACTATGGCTACACCTTC
CATSTEARGRDYGYTF
>NA|TRBV7-6|TRBD1|TRBJ2-3
TGTGCCAGCAGCCACGGAGGTTACAGGGGGCGCACAGATACGCAGTATTTT
CASSHGGYRGRTDTQYF
>NA|TRBV5-1|TRBD1|TRBJ1-1
TGCGCCAGCAGCTTAGGACAGGGTAGATCCCCAGGAGAGGCTTTCTTT
CASSLGQGRSPGEAFF
>NA|TRBV25-1|TRBD2|TRBJ2-7
TGTGCCAGCAGTGACAAGCGGGGCCAAAAAAGGACAGAGCAGTACTTC
CASSDKRGQKRTEQYF
>NA|TRBV29-1|NA|TRBJ1-2
TGCGCCCTCGTCCAGGCCCAGCATAGAGCTAACTATGGCTACACCTTC
CALVQAQHRANYGYTF
>few|TRBV7-2|TRBD1|TRBJ2-7
TGTGCCAGCAGCTTAGATGTGGTTTTAGGGGACAGGGTCGAGCAGTACTTC
CASSLDVVLGDRVEQYF
>few|TRBV19|TRBD1|TRBJ2-2
TGTGCCAGTAGTAGAAGGCAGGGGGCGGGCGCCGGGGAGCTGTTTTTT
CASSRRQGAGAGELFF
>once|TRBV5-4|NA|TRBJ2-3
TGTGCCAGCAGCCGAGACTCCACAGATACGCAGTATTTT
CASSRDSTDTQYF
>once|TRBV15|TRBD1|TRBJ2-1
TGTGCCACCAGACTTCCCCCGGGACAGGGACGTTACAATGAGCAGTTCTTC
CATRLPPGQGRYNEQFF
>NA|TRBV15|NA|TRBJ1-6
TGTGCCACCAGCAGATCGGTAACCATTTCACCCCTCCACTTT
CATSRSVTISPLHF
>NA|TRBV2|TRBD1|TRBJ1-2
TGTGCCAGCAATCCCGACAGGGTCTATGGCTACACCTTC
CASNPDRVYGYTF
>NA|TRBV2|TRBD1|TRBJ1-6
TGTGCCAGCAGGAAAATTTTGACAGGGCACAATTCCCCCCTCCACTTT
CASRKILTGHNSPLHF
>NA|TRBV9|TRBD1|TRBJ1-1
TGTGCCAGCAGCGACGACAGGGGGACTGAAGCTTTCTTT
CASSDDRGTEAFF
>NA|TRBV18|TRBD1|TRBJ1-1
TGTGCCAGCTCGCCTACCGACAGGGGAATTCTGGAGGTGAACACTGAAGCTTTCTTT
CASSPTDRGILEVNTEAFF
>NA|TRBV4-1|NA|TRBJ2-3
TGCGCCAGCAGCCAAGATTCCGCGGGGTTTACGAGTACGCAGTATTTT
CASSQDSAGFTSTQYF
>NA|TRBV6-1|NA|TRBJ1-2
TGTGCCAGCTATCCAGGGAACGGTTTGGTTGGCTACACCTTC
CASYPGNGLVGYTF
>NA|TRBV7-2|NA|TRBJ1-2
TGTGCCAGCAGCTTGAGAACGCCTGACTATGGCTACACCTTC
CASSLRTPDYGYTF
>NA|TRBV9|NA|TRBJ1-2
TGTGCCAGCAGCGGAGGGACTCTCCCTGCGGTCTCTAACTATGGCTACACCTTC
CASSGGTLPAVSNYGYTF
>once|TRBV6-5|NA|TRBJ2-6
TGTGCCAGCAGTTACGTTGCGGGGGCCAACGTCCTGACTTTC
CASSYVAGANVLTF
>NA|TRBV19|NA|TRBJ1-6
TGTGCCAGTAGTCGGCGGAGGAGGGCCCTCCACTTT
CASSRRRRALHF
>NA|TRBV11-2|NA|TRBJ1-6
TGTGCCAGCAGCTTAAAAACGGGGTCCGATAATTCACCCCTCCACTTT
CASSLKTGSDNSPLHF
>NA|TRBV5-1|TRBD1|TRBJ1-4
TGCGCCAGCAGCTTGGCCAGGGGGCGTTTTGAAAAACTGTTTTTT
CASSLARGRFEKLFF
>few|TRBV18|TRBD1|TRBJ2-7
TGTGCCAGCTCACTACCGGGACAGAACTACGAGCAGTACTTC
CASSLPGQNYEQYF
>NA|TRBV5-1|NA|TRBJ2-2
TGCGCCAGCAGCTTGAAGGGAGTGAACACCGGGGAGCTGTTTTTT
CASSLKGVNTGELFF
>once|TRBV2|NA|TRBJ2-5
TGTGCCAGCAGTGAAGCTTTGTTAGGTAACAGGCCATCAACCCAAGAGACCCAGTACTTC
CASSEALLGNRPSTQETQYF
>NA|TRBV9|TRBD2|TRBJ2-7
TGTGCCAGCAGCCCAAGCGGTGGACTAGCGGGGGCGGGCTACGAGCAGTACTTC
CASSPSGGLAGAGYEQYF
>NA|TRBV14|NA|TRBJ1-1
TGTGCCAGCAGCCAAGACGAGTGCGGCGGCTTGAACACTGAAGCTTTCTTT
CASSQDECGGLNTEAFF
>NA|TRBV4-3|TRBD2|TRBJ2-3
TGCGCCAGCAGCCAAGAATCTGGGAAGTTAGCGGGGCGAAGCACAGATACGCAGTATTTT
CASSQESGKLAGRSTDTQYF
>NA|TRBV27|TRBD2|TRBJ2-1
TGTGCCAGCAGTACTAGCGGGGGGACCATAAATAATGAGCAGTTCTTC
CASSTSGGTINNEQFF
>few|TRBV9|TRBD1|TRBJ2-3
TGTGCCAGCAGCTCGTCGGGACAGAGCACAGATACGCAGTATTTT
CASSSSGQSTDTQYF
>NA|TRBV2|NA|TRBJ1-1
TGTGCCAGCAGTGAAGACGGCACTGAAGCTTTCTTT
CASSEDGTEAFF
>NA|TRBV9|TRBD1|TRBJ1-4
TGTGCCAGCAGCAACAGCACCGGGACAGCGAGAAATGAAAAACTGTTTTTT
CASSNSTGTARNEKLFF
>NA|TRBV5-1|NA|TRBJ2-2
TGCGCCAGCAGCCCGCGTTTGAAGGGGACCGGGGAGCTGTTTTTT
CASSPRLKGTGELFF
>once|TRBV5-1|TRBD2|TRBJ2-5
TGCGCCAGCAGCTTGGACCCGGGACTAGCGTTAGCACCGGAGACCCAGTACTTC
CASSLDPGLALAPETQYF
>NA|TRBV7-2|TRBD2|TRBJ2-5
TGTGCCAGCAGCTTAGTTTGCGGCGACTGGCGGGGGACCCAAGAGACCCAGTACTTC
CASSLVCGDWRGTQETQYF
>NA|TRBV7-9|TRBD1|TRBJ1-4
TGTGCCAGCAGCTTATATAGAGGTGGTAGGAGACAGGGCGATGAAAAACTGTTTTTT
CASSLYRGGRRQGDEKLFF
>NA|TRBV5-1|NA|TRBJ2-3
TGCGCCAGCAGCTTGAGTCTGGGCCTAGCATCCGATACGCAGTATTTT
CASSLSLGLASDTQYF
>NA|TRBV4-1|TRBD2|TRBJ2-6
TGCGCCAGCAGCCCCTCCGGGGGGGCCGGGGCCAACGTCCTGACTTTC
CASSPSGGAGANVLTF
>NA|TRBV27|TRBD1|TRBJ1-2
TGTGCCAGCAGTTTGACCTATTACAGGGGGCGCTTCTATGGCTACACCTTC
CASSLTYYRGRFYGYTF